This record concerns one T cell receptor beta chain sequence. At one end, the junction sequence differs from germline, possibly due to a read error. This record belongs to a study of early T cells in non-severe SARS-CoV-2 infection. The wider study: Unsorted whole blood bulk RNA was sequenced, with unpaired chains.

The CDR3 length is 15 residues. CDR1 and CDR2 (germline): SGHVS, FNYEAQ. TCRdb passed the 5' RACE reads through MiXCR, listing each CDR3 protein once. The sample records 55,000 to 70,000 distinct CDR3 sequences, roughly 10% being singletons. This chain joins TRBV7-6 and TRBJ1-2; TRBD1 is a possible D gene (6 bases). This TCR was sampled from an adult who was a healthcare worker with PCR-confirmed SARS-CoV-2 infection or an uninfected control (not recorded which). Sequences were obtained from whole blood. The CDR3 coding sequence is TGTGCCAGCAGCTTACAAGGGACACCACCCTATGGCCACACCTTC. Its protein product is CASSLQGTPPYGHTF.